The sequence of this T cell receptor beta chain was determined in a study of T cell responses to AZD1222 COVID-19 vaccine. CDR1 and CDR2 (germline): SGHRS, YFSETQ. After removal of 0 bases from V and 8 bases from J, the junction contained 6 bases not matched to a gene. This CDR3 has 15 residues. Sequencing was performed with immunoSEQ multiplex PCR; in TCRdb, only in-frame clones are kept and a portion is missing. The data hold some 120,000 clones, with around 92% observed a single time. The chain joins TRBV5-1 to TRBJ1-4, with TRBD1 identical over 8 bases. The sequences come from peripheral blood, collected 28 days after the second AZD1222 dose. This clonotype was sampled from an adult who received the AZD1222 COVID-19 vaccine. The chain's CDR3 is CASSLEGRGHEKLFF. The DNA for the CDR3 is TGCGCCAGCAGCTTGGAAGGCAGGGGGCACGAAAAACTGTTTTTT.